Following are 5 T cell receptor beta chains from one sample sequenced in a study of cytomegalovirus exposure and HLA in healthy donors. Some clones are missing from TCRdb's copy, which holds only in-frame ones; the method was immunoSEQ multiplex PCR. The table lists 150,000 to 200,000 clones, 75% to 90% of them singletons. Sequencing was carried out using PBMCs. These receptor sequences come from a woman aged 18-29 years in good health and CMV-seronegative.

CDR3 DNA: TGTGCCAGCAGTGATCCAGGGCCCAACGAGCAGTACTTC. This encodes CASSDPGPNEQYF. The chain couples TRBV6-1 to TRBJ2-7; D is perhaps TRBD1 (5 bases). The CDR3 consists of 13 residues. Trimming stripped 3 bases from V and 5 bases from J, with 11 bases between. CDR1 MNHNS and CDR2 SASEGT come from the germline V gene.

V usage is TRBV29-1 and J usage is TRBJ2-3; 7 bases align to TRBD2. With 8 bases clipped from V and 3 bases from J, the junction kept 11 bases outside the gene matches. This CDR3 contains 14 residues. CDR1 is SQVTM, CDR2 ANQGSEA, per germline. CDR3 residues: CSHRGGYETDTQYF. The CDR3 DNA reads as TGCAGCCATCGGGGAGGGTATGAAACAGATACGCAGTATTTT.

This chain links TRBV7-2 with TRBJ2-5; TRBD2 matches at 9 bases. The V segment lost 2 bases and the J segment 5 bases; nucleotides outside the gene matches: 6. The CDR3 extends over 15 amino acids. Germline CDR1 and CDR2: SGHTA and FQGNSA. The CDR3 region is CASSLRVAGEETQYF. CDR3 DNA: TGTGCCAGCAGCTTACGGGTAGCGGGAGAGGAGACCCAGTACTTC.

The chain has TRBV30 and TRBJ1-3; D gene ambiguous. CDR1 is GTSNPN, CDR2 SVGIG, per germline (reference sequence). CDR3 size: 15 residues. Between the trimmed V and J ends, which lost 0 bases and 0 bases, there was a span of 9 bases. The CDR3 region has the DNA TGTGCCTGGAGTGTAAACAGCCTCTCTGGAAACACCATATATTTT. Encoded protein: CAWSVNSLSGNTIYF.

CDR3 nucleotide sequence: TGTGCCAGCAGCGTCCGGGACAGGGGGTTCTATGGCTACACCTTC. It encodes CASSVRDRGFYGYTF. The chain joins TRBV5-6 to TRBJ1-2; 11 bases map to TRBD1. Unmatched junction bases numbered 6, after V lost 4 bases and J lost 4 bases. This CDR3 contains 15 residues. Germline V gives CDR1 SGHDT, CDR2 YYEEEE.